This T cell receptor (beta chain) is from a study of blood T cell repertoires in COVID-19. On the study more broadly: Acute-phase and convalescent COVID-19 samples originated in the United States, Italy and Spain.

In the authors' methods: For nucleated cells, counts were estimated from reference gene primer amplification. Data came from immunoSEQ multiplex PCR; TCRdb stores just in-frame clones and leaves some out. V and J calls and clone size come straight from that table; D and trimming were deduced from the DNA. Among over 250,000 clones listed, roughly 91% were seen once. CDR1 is SGDLS, CDR2 YYNGEE, per germline. With 7 bases clipped from V and 2 bases from J, the junction kept 8 bases outside the gene matches. The CDR3 runs to 14 residues. Participants' reported clinical history set cohort assignment. The genes are TRBV9 and TRBJ1-1; 7 bases fit TRBD1. The TCR comes from a woman aged 55-69 years who had recovered from COVID-19. The sequenced material came from PBMCs or T cells enriched from blood (not recorded which). The CDR3 DNA reads TGTGCCAGCGCTCGAGGGGGCTTTAACACTGAAGCTTTCTTT. Protein sequence: CASARGGFNTEAFF.